The 32 T cell receptor beta chains below come from one sample, sequenced in a study of sequential checkpoint blockade in melanoma. The assay was immunoSEQ multiplex PCR, and TCRdb's table has in-frame clones only and misses some. Found here are around 1,700 clones, less than 25% of them singletons; the top ten hold roughly 15%. Documented treatment: randomized to nivolumab then ipilimumab (arm A) or the reverse (arm B). The starting material was tumor tissue (inferred from file names), obtained from a patient given nivolumab and ipilimumab in sequence. Receptors originate from a human donor with melanoma.

V and J are TRBV14 and TRBJ1-2; 8 bases line up with TRBD1. V shed 1 base and J 4 bases; nucleotides not matched to a gene: 2. Germline V gene lookup returns CDR1 SGHDN and CDR2 FVKESK. The CDR3 is 14 residues long. CDR3 residues: CASSQGRGLYGYTF. CDR3 nucleotide sequence: TGTGCCAGCAGCCAAGGCAGGGGGCTCTATGGCTACACCTTC.

This clone is large (0.1 to 1%) in the sample. In DNA, the CDR3 is TGTGCCAGCTCACCATATCAGGTGTCGGATTCACCCCTCCACTTT. Translating gives CASSPYQVSDSPLHF. The chain links TRBV18 to TRBJ1-6; D not resolved. The CDR3 is 15 amino acids. Looked up from germline, CDR1 is KGHSH and CDR2 is LQKENI. V dropped 2 bases and J dropped 8 bases, with 13 bases sitting between them.

This clone was counted only a few times. V gene TRBV4-1 combines with J gene TRBJ2-5; 8 nucleotides line up with TRBD2. The ends lost 3 bases at V and 4 bases at J; junction bases unmatched: 7. This CDR3 spans 15 amino acids. In germline, CDR1 is MGHRA, CDR2 YSYEKL. The CDR3: CASSQVAGRGETQYF. The DNA of the CDR3 is TGCGCCAGCAGCCAGGTAGCGGGGCGGGGAGAGACCCAGTACTTC.

The genes are TRBV7-2 and TRBJ1-1, with TRBD1 as a possible D gene (6 bases). The CDR3 loop spans 13 amino acids. Germline CDR1 reads SGHTA; CDR2 reads FQGNSA. Trimming removed 4 bases from V and 1 base from J, with 7 bases in between. The CDR3 reads CASSSTGNTEAFF. The CDR3 DNA reads TGTGCCAGCAGCTCGACAGGGAACACTGAAGCTTTCTTT.

This clone was seen a few times. This chain joins TRBV6-8 and TRBJ1-1; TRBD1 aligns across 7 bases. V was clipped by 7 bases and J by 6 bases; unmatched bases: 8. The CDR3 is made up of 13 amino acids. Germline V gene lookup returns CDR1 MNHGY and CDR2 SAAAGT. The CDR3 reads CASKKTGPAEAFF. The CDR3 DNA reads TGTGCCAGCAAGAAGACAGGGCCCGCTGAAGCTTTCTTT.

This clone was picked up a small number of times. The chain carries TRBV14 and TRBJ2-3; 10 nucleotides align to TRBD2. V shed 2 bases, J shed 4 bases, and the junction held 3 bases outside the gene matches. The CDR3 length is 15 residues. Germline V gene lookup returns CDR1 SGHDN and CDR2 FVKESK. The CDR3 DNA follows: TGTGCCAGCAGCCAACTAGCGGGGGTGGCAGATACGCAGTATTTT. Amino acids: CASSQLAGVADTQYF.

This clone was counted a few times. The rearrangement joins TRBV19 to TRBJ1-5; 7 bases match TRBD1. The CDR3 length is 15 residues. Germline V CDR1 and CDR2: LNHDA, SQIVND (reference sequence). The V gene end was trimmed by 1 base and the J gene end by 5 bases; junction bases not matched to a gene: 5. The CDR3 nucleotides are TGTGCCAGTAGTATAGGAACGACAGGGTATCAGCCCCAGCATTTT. This sequence encodes CASSIGTTGYQPQHF.

In this sample, this clone turned up a few times. V is TRBV6-8 and J is TRBJ2-3, with 11 bases fitting TRBD2. The CDR3 is made up of 16 amino acids. The V gene's germline CDR1 is MNHGY and CDR2 SAAAGT. V gave up 8 bases and J gave up 2 bases; unmatched junction bases: 9. CDR3: CASDDFSGGDTDTQYF. The DNA for the CDR3 is TGTGCCAGCGACGATTTTAGCGGGGGGGACACAGATACGCAGTATTTT.

This clone has only a few counts. This chain links TRBV11-3 with TRBJ2-3; D is unresolved. The CDR3 contains 14 residues. V lost 8 bases and J lost 0, with 12 bases in between. Germline CDR1 SGHNT, CDR2 YENEEA. CDR3 sequence: CASSVTTSTDTQYF. CDR3 nucleotides: TGTGCCAGCTCGGTTACAACTAGCACAGATACGCAGTATTTT.

This clone turned up a few times. CDR3 in DNA: TGTGCCAGCAGAATACAGGGGTATAGCAATCAGCCCCAGCATTTT. Amino acid sequence: CASRIQGYSNQPQHF. The rearrangement links TRBV6-8 to TRBJ1-5; 7 nucleotides line up with TRBD1. CDR3 length: 15 residues. Germline loops: CDR1 MNHGY, CDR2 SAAAGT. J lost 0 bases, V lost 6 bases, and 5 bases had no gene match.

This clone was seen a few times. The chain is built from TRBV6-8 and TRBJ2-1; D gene unclear. Germline loops: CDR1 MNHGY, CDR2 SAAAGT. V was clipped by 0 bases and J by 0 bases, with 9 bases between them. The CDR3 is made up of 16 amino acids. In nucleotides, the CDR3 is TGTGCCAGCAGTTACTCGGTTTTCAGCTCCTACAATGAGCAGTTCTTC. Translated: CASSYSVFSSYNEQFF.

The chain is built from TRBV29-1 and TRBJ2-3, with 7 bases matching TRBD2. The length of the CDR3 is 14 residues. CDR1 and CDR2 (germline): SQVTM, ANQGSEA. V trimming: 4 bases; J trimming: 2 bases; junction bases outside the gene matches: 6. DNA of the CDR3: TGCAGCGTTGTGAGGGGAGGGTTCACAGATACGCAGTATTTT. Protein product: CSVVRGGFTDTQYF.

This clone was seen only a few times. The chain links TRBV11-3 to TRBJ1-6; D not certain. Trimming took 2 bases from V and 0 from J, leaving 11 bases between them. The CDR3 spans 17 residues. The germline V gene has CDR1 SGHNT and CDR2 YENEEA. CDR3 amino acids: CASSLFSLGSYNSPLHF. The CDR3 nucleotides are TGTGCCAGCAGCTTATTTTCCCTCGGCTCCTATAATTCACCCCTCCACTTT.

V usage is TRBV7-7 and J usage is TRBJ2-3; possibly TRBD1 for D (6 bases). This CDR3 has 18 amino acids. V dropped 5 bases and J dropped 0 bases, with 21 bases sitting between them. The germline CDR1 and CDR2 sequences are SSHAT and FNYEAQ (reference sequence). As DNA, the CDR3 is TGTGCCAGCAGCCAAACACCGCCCAGGGGATCTAGCACAGATACGCAGTATTTT. Its translation is CASSQTPPRGSSTDTQYF.

J is TRBJ1-6 and V is TRBV25-1; 7 nucleotides agree with TRBD1. The CDR3 covers 15 residues. Trimming took 8 bases from V and 3 from J; bases not matched to a gene: 7. Per germline, CDR1 MGHDK and CDR2 SYGVNS. The chain's CDR3 is CASEKGQLYNSPLHF. CDR3 sequence (DNA): TGTGCCAGCGAAAAGGGACAGCTCTATAATTCACCCCTCCACTTT.

This clone has a handful of counts. The chain carries TRBV6-8 and TRBJ1-6; D might be TRBD1 (5 bases). V was cut by 0 bases and J by 9 bases, with 18 bases left in between. Germline V gives CDR1 MNHGY, CDR2 SAAAGT. The CDR3 has 17 amino acids. The CDR3 loop reads CASSYSTWGIRGSPLHF. CDR3 nucleotide sequence: TGTGCCAGCAGTTACTCGACCTGGGGCATTCGTGGTTCACCCCTCCACTTT.

The table lists this clone with a few counts. The rearrangement links TRBV6-8 to TRBJ1-1, with unresolved D. Trimming stripped 2 bases from V and 4 bases from J, with 11 bases between. CDR3 length: 14 residues. Germline assignment: CDR1 MNHGY and CDR2 SAAAGT. The CDR3 bases are TGTGCCAGCAGTTACGACTCGGTGGTCACTGAAGCTTTCTTT. Its translation: CASSYDSVVTEAFF.

Here the CDR3 reads CAISPTDREYNEQYF. CDR3 nucleotides: TGTGCCATCAGCCCGACGGACAGGGAATACAACGAGCAGTACTTC. This chain links TRBV6-8 with TRBJ2-7, with 8 positions matching TRBD1. Trimming cost V 10 bases and J 5 bases; bases outside gene matches: 16. Germline CDR1 reads MNHGY; CDR2 reads SAAAGT. CDR3 length: 15 amino acids.

The chain has TRBV10-3 and TRBJ2-3; 10 nucleotides line up with TRBD1. The CDR3 runs to 16 residues. Germline V lookup: CDR1 ENHRY, CDR2 SYGVKD. V trimming: 0 bases; J trimming: 3 bases; junction bases outside the gene matches: 3. CDR3 in DNA: TGTGCCATCAGTGAGTCAGGACAGGGGGAAACAGATACGCAGTATTTT. Encoded protein: CAISESGQGETDTQYF.

The table lists this clone with a few counts. This chain joins TRBV11-3 and TRBJ1-3; D is undetermined. The ends were cut back, 0 bases at V and 0 bases at J, with 6 bases in the middle. This CDR3 has 15 amino acids. Per germline, CDR1 SGHNT and CDR2 YENEEA. The CDR3 is CASSLDGSSGNTIYF. CDR3 nucleotide sequence: TGTGCCAGCAGCTTAGACGGAAGCTCTGGAAACACCATATATTTT. The complete variable domain, with remaining parts taken from reference TRBV11-3 and TRBJ1-3, reads EAGVVQSPRYKIIEKKQPVAFWCNPISGHNTLYWYLQNLGQGPELLIRYENEEAVDDSQLPKDRFSAERLKGVDSTLKIQPAELGDSAVYLCASSLDGSSGNTIYFGEGSWLTVV.

The J gene is TRBJ1-2, the V gene TRBV14; D might be TRBD1 (5 bases). Trimming left V 0 bases short and J 3 bases short, with 20 bases between. The CDR3 loop spans 18 amino acids. CDR1 SGHDN and CDR2 FVKESK come from the germline V gene. Here the CDR3 reads CASSQDPHRDGIYYGYTF. CDR3 in DNA: TGTGCCAGCAGCCAAGATCCCCATCGGGACGGGATCTACTATGGCTACACCTTC.

This clone is medium-sized (0.01 to 0.1%) by share. Here the CDR3 DNA reads TGTGCCAGCAGCTTAGGCCCCCGGGGCGGGGTTCACACCGGGGAGCTGTTTTTT. Encoded protein: CASSLGPRGGVHTGELFF. This chain uses TRBV11-3 with TRBJ2-2; weak D call: TRBD2 (6 bases). V lost 1 base and J lost 3, with 18 bases in between. The CDR3 runs to 18 residues. Germline CDR1 and CDR2: SGHNT and YENEEA.

This clone has only a few counts. The CDR3 loop reads CAWSNRLGGTQYF. The CDR3 DNA is TGTGCCTGGAGCAATCGACTAGGAGGGACCCAGTACTTC. The chain carries TRBV30 and TRBJ2-5; the D gene is possibly TRBD2 (6 bases). Germline CDR1 is GTSNPN and CDR2 is SVGIG (reference sequence). CDR3 length: 13 residues. V gave up 3 bases and J gave up 7 bases, with 15 bases separating them.

This clone is large within its sample. This chain connects TRBV4-1 to TRBJ2-2; no firm D call. V lost 3 bases and J lost 1, with 6 bases in between. The CDR3 is made up of 14 amino acids. Germline V gene sequence: CDR1 MGHRA, CDR2 YSYEKL. CDR3 sequence reads: CASSHHKNTGELFF. CDR3 DNA: TGCGCCAGCAGCCACCACAAGAACACCGGGGAGCTGTTTTTT.

The gene calls are TRBV11-1 and TRBJ2-1, with D perhaps TRBD2 (5 bases). Germline V lookup: CDR1 SGHAT, CDR2 FQDESV (reference sequence). This CDR3 is built from 15 residues. V gave up 1 base and J gave up 5 bases, with 12 bases separating them. CDR3 DNA: TGTGCCAGCAGCTTAGTTCCCGGGGTGAACAATGAGCAGTTCTTC. Translated, it gives CASSLVPGVNNEQFF.

This clone was seen more than once but under ten times. The CDR3 DNA reads as TGTGCCAGCAGTTGGTCAGGGGGCTTTGAAGAGACCCAGTACTTC. As protein: CASSWSGGFEETQYF. V gene TRBV9 combines with J gene TRBJ2-5; 8 bases are a match to TRBD1. The germline CDR1 and CDR2 sequences are SGDLS and YYNGEE. Trimming at V came to 5 bases and at J to 3 bases, leaving 9 bases not matched to a gene. The CDR3 sequence is 15 residues long.

This clone was counted a single time. Compared with germline, one end of the junction differs, possibly owing to a read error. The rearrangement joins TRBV4-1 to TRBJ2-7; 10 bases fit TRBD1. This CDR3 has 18 amino acids. Looked up from germline, CDR1 is MGHRA and CDR2 is YSYEKL. CDR3 in amino acids: CTSSLGTGENSVPYEQYF. The CDR3 nucleotides read TGCACCAGCAGCCTCGGGACAGGGGAAAATTCGGTACCCTACGAGCAGTACTTC.

The chain has TRBV5-1 and TRBJ2-2, with D possibly TRBD1 on 6 matching bases. The germline V gene encodes CDR1 SGHRS and CDR2 YFSETQ. The V and J ends lost 1 base and 1 base respectively, with 11 bases between them. The CDR3 extends over 16 amino acids. CDR3: CASSLKATGNTGELFF. CDR3 coding DNA: TGCGCCAGCAGCTTGAAGGCGACAGGGAACACCGGGGAGCTGTTTTTT.

This sequence joins TRBV11-3 and TRBJ1-5, with D hard to call. The CDR3 contains 14 residues. The germline CDR1 and CDR2 sequences are SGHNT and YENEEA. Trimming took 3 bases from V and 6 from J, leaving 12 bases between them. The CDR3: CASSLGQLGQPQHF. The CDR3 DNA is TGTGCCAGCAGCTTGGGCCAGCTAGGTCAGCCCCAGCATTTT.

This clone was observed a handful of times. The J gene is TRBJ1-4, the V gene TRBV6-8, with D tentatively TRBD1 (5 bases). The CDR3 has 13 residues. Per germline, CDR1 MNHGY and CDR2 SAAAGT. V was cut by 7 bases and J by 8 bases, with 14 bases left in between. The CDR3 bases are TGTGCCAGCAAGGGGTTTGGAGGGGAAAAACTGTTTTTT. Protein product: CASKGFGGEKLFF.

The rearrangement joins TRBV29-1 to TRBJ1-2; D may be TRBD1 (6 bases). The CDR3 loop spans 13 amino acids. The germline CDR1 and CDR2 sequences are SQVTM and ANQGSEA. Trimming cost V 0 bases and J 4 bases, with 9 bases left between them. As DNA, the CDR3 is TGCAGCGTTGAAGACAGGGGTGGCTATGGCTACACCTTC. It codes for CSVEDRGGYGYTF.

This clone was seen more than once but under ten times. CDR3 DNA: TGCGCCAGCAGTGAGTGGGGGACTACTAACTATGGCTACACCTTC. This codes for CASSEWGTTNYGYTF. The genes are TRBV10-2 and TRBJ1-2, with a possible D match to TRBD1 (5 bases). CDR1 and CDR2 from the germline V gene are WSHSY and SAAADI. The CDR3 consists of 15 residues. Trimming took off 1 base at V and 0 bases at J, with 9 bases between the two ends.